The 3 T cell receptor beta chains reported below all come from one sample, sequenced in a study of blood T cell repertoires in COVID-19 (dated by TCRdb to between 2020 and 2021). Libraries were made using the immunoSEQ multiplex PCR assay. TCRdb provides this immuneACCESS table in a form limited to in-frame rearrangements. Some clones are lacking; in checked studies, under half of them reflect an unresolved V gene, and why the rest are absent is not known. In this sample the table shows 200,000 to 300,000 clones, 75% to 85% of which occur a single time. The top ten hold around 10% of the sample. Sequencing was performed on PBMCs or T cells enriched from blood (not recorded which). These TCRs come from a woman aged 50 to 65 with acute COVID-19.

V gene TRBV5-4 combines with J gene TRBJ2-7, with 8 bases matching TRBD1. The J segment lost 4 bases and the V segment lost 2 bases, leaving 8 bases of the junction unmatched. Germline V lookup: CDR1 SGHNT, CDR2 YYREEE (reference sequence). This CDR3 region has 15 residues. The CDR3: CASSFRDRRGYEQYF. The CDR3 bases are TGTGCCAGCAGCTTCCGGGACAGGAGGGGGTACGAGCAGTACTTC.

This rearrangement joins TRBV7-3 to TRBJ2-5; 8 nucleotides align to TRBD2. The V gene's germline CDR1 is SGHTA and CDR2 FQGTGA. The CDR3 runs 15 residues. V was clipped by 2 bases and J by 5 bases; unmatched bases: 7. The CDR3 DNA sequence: TGTGCCAGCAGCTTAGCGGGGGGAAGTCGGGAGACCCAGTACTTC. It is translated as CASSLAGGSRETQYF.

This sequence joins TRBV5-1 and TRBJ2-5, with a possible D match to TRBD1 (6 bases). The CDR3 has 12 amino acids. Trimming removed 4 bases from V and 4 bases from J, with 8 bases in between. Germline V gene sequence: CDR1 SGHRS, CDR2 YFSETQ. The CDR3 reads CASSAQGETQYF. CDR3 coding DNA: TGCGCCAGCAGCGCACAGGGAGAGACCCAGTACTTC.